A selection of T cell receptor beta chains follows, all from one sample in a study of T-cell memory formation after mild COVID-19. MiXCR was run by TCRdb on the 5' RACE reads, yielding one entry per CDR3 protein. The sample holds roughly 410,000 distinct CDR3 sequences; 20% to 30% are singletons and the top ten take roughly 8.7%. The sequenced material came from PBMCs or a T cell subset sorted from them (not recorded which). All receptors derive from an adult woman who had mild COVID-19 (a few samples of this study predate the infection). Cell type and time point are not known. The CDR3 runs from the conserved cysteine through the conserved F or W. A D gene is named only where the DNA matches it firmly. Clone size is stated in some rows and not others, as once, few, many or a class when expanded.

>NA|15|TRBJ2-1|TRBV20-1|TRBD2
CSAYTGTSGSNEQFF
TGCAGTGCTTACACCGGGACTAGCGGGAGCAATGAGCAGTTCTTC
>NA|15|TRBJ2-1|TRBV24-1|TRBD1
CATSDFHRGYNEQFF
TGTGCCACCAGTGATTTCCACAGGGGGTACAATGAGCAGTTCTTC
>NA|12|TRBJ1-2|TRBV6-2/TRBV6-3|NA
CASSYSPYGYTF
TGTGCCAGCAGTTACTCCCCCTATGGCTACACCTTC
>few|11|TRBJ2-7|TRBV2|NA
CASSESREQYF
TGTGCCAGCAGTGAGTCTCGAGAGCAGTACTTC
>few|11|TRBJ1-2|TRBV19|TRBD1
CACQGAIGYTF
TGTGCGTGTCAGGGGGCGATTGGCTACACCTTC
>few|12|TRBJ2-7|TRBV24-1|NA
CATPGNPYEQYF
TGTGCCACCCCCGGGAATCCATACGAGCAGTACTTC
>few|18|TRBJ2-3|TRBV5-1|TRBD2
CASSPNLIAGGYTDTQYF
TGCGCCAGCAGCCCGAATCTAATAGCGGGGGGCTACACAGATACGCAGTATTTT
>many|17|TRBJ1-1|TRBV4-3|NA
CASSQGSTGSWDTEAFF
TGCGCCAGCAGCCAGGGGAGTACAGGTAGCTGGGACACTGAAGCTTTCTTT
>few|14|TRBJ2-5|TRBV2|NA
CASSGPGGGETQYF
TGTGCCAGCAGTGGGCCGGGGGGCGGAGAGACCCAGTACTTC
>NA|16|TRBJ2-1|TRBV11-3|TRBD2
CASSLRGLAGHNEQFF
TGTGCCAGCAGCTTAAGAGGACTAGCGGGACACAATGAGCAGTTCTTC
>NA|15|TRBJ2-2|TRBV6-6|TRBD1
CASSYLGQGTGELFF
TGTGCCAGCAGTTACCTCGGACAGGGCACCGGGGAGCTGTTTTTT
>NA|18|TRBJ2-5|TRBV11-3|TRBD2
CASSDKREAEVDQETQYF
TGTGCCAGCAGCGACAAGCGGGAGGCAGAAGTAGACCAAGAGACCCAGTACTTC
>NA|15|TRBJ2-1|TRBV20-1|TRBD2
CSAQEAGGPIGEQFF
TGCAGTGCGCAAGAGGCGGGAGGGCCTATCGGTGAGCAGTTCTTC
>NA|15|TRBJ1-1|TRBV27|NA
CASSLRGSWDTEAFF
TGTGCCAGCAGTTTAAGAGGGTCGTGGGACACTGAAGCTTTCTTT
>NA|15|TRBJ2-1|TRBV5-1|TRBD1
CASSLAGQGYNEQFF
TGCGCCAGCAGCTTGGCAGGACAGGGATACAATGAGCAGTTCTTC
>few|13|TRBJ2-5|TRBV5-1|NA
CASSPSSGETQYF
TGCGCCAGCAGCCCCTCTTCGGGAGAGACCCAGTACTTC
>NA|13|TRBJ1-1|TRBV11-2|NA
CASSAFGDTEAFF
TGTGCCAGCAGCGCCTTCGGGGACACTGAAGCTTTCTTT
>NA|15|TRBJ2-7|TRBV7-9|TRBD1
CASSPRTGELNEQYF
TGTGCCAGCAGCCCCCGGACAGGGGAGTTGAACGAGCAGTACTTC
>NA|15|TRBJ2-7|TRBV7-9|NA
CASSLVPSGYYEQYF
TGTGCCAGCAGTCTAGTTCCCAGCGGGTACTACGAGCAGTACTTC
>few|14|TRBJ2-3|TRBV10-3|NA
CAISESGLPDTQYF
TGTGCCATCAGTGAGTCTGGTCTCCCCGATACGCAGTATTTT
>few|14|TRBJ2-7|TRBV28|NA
CASDPHTGTYEQYF
TGTGCCAGCGACCCCCACACTGGGACCTACGAGCAGTACTTC
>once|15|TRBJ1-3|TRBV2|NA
CASRKDLNGGNTIYF
TGTGCCAGCAGGAAGGACCTGAACGGTGGAAACACCATATATTTT
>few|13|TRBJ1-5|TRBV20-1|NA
CSASAGFNQPQHF
TGCAGTGCTAGTGCAGGGTTCAATCAGCCCCAGCATTTT
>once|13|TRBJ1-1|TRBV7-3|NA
CASSLQGGAEAFF
TGTGCCAGCAGCTTACAGGGAGGGGCTGAAGCTTTCTTT
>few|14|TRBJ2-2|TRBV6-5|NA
CASSSPMLTGELFF
TGTGCCAGCAGTTCACCGATGCTGACCGGGGAGCTGTTTTTT
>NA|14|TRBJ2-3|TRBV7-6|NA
CASSLSQGTDTQYF
TGTGCCAGCAGCTTAAGTCAGGGCACAGATACGCAGTATTTT
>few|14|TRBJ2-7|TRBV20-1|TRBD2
CSAKGLGLAYEQYF
TGCAGTGCTAAGGGCCTGGGACTAGCCTACGAGCAGTACTTC
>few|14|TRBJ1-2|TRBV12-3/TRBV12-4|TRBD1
CASRVRQGLSGYTF
TGTGCCAGCAGAGTGAGACAGGGCCTTTCGGGCTACACCTTC
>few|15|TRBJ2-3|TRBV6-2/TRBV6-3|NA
CASLDRGRGTDTQYF
TGTGCCAGCCTCGATCGGGGCAGGGGCACAGATACGCAGTATTTT
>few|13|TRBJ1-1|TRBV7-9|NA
CASLTGENTEAFF
TGTGCCAGCTTGACCGGGGAGAACACTGAAGCTTTCTTT
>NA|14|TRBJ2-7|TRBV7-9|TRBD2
CASALSGGSYEQYF
TGTGCCAGCGCTCTTAGCGGGGGCTCCTACGAGCAGTACTTC
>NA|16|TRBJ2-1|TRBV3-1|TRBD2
CASSPAVGLAGPEQFF
TGTGCCAGCAGCCCAGCAGTGGGACTAGCGGGGCCTGAGCAGTTCTTC
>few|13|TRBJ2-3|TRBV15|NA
CATSGGSTDTQYF
TGTGCCACCAGCGGTGGAAGTACGGATACGCAGTATTTT
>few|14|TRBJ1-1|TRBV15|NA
CATSTQLMNTEAFF
TGTGCCACCAGTACACAGCTTATGAACACTGAAGCTTTCTTT
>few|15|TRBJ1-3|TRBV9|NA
CASSPQYHPGNTIYF
TGTGCCAGCAGCCCACAGTACCATCCTGGAAACACCATATATTTT
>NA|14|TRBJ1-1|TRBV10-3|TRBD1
CAISGTGVNTEAFF
TGTGCCATCAGCGGGACAGGGGTGAACACTGAAGCTTTCTTT
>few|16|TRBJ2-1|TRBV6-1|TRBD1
CASSVPPGTGGNEQFF
TGTGCCAGCAGTGTCCCCCCCGGGACAGGGGGCAATGAGCAGTTCTTC
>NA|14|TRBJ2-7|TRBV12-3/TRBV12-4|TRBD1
CASSGTGRGYEQYF
TGTGCCAGCAGCGGGACAGGGAGAGGGTACGAGCAGTACTTC
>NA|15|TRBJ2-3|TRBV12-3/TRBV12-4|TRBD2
CASSPLGGSLDTQYF
TGTGCCAGCAGTCCCCTGGGCGGGAGTTTAGATACGCAGTATTTT
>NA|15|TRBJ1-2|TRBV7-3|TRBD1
CASSLTGDKLHGYTF
TGTGCCAGCAGCTTGACAGGGGATAAGCTCCATGGCTACACCTTC
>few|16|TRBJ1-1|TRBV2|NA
CASSAHGGQLNTEAFF
TGTGCCAGCAGTGCCCACGGGGGGCAGCTGAACACTGAAGCTTTCTTT
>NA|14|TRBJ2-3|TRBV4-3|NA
CASSQEVGGNTQYF
TGCGCCAGCAGCCAAGAAGTCGGCGGGAATACGCAGTATTTT
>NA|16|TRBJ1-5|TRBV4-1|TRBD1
CASSQYPGGAHQPQHF
TGCGCCAGCAGCCAGTACCCAGGGGGCGCCCATCAGCCCCAGCATTTT
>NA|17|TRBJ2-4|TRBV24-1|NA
CATSDPGTPTGKNIQYF
TGTGCCACCAGTGACCCTGGGACCCCCACTGGCAAAAACATTCAGTACTTC
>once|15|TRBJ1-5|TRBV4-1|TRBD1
CASSYDQGVVQPQHF
TGCGCCAGCAGCTATGATCAGGGGGTTGTTCAGCCCCAGCATTTT
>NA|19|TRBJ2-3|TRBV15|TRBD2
CATSRAPRGPGLAADTQYF
TGTGCCACCAGCAGAGCGCCCAGGGGGCCGGGACTAGCGGCTGATACGCAGTATTTT
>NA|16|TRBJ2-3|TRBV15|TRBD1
CATSRGTGFSTDTQYF
TGTGCCACCAGCAGAGGGACAGGTTTCAGCACAGATACGCAGTATTTT
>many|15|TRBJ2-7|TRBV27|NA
CASSPPRVGDYEQYF
TGTGCCAGCAGTCCCCCTCGTGTGGGGGACTACGAGCAGTACTTC
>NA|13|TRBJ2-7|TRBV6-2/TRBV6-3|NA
CASSYRLTYEQYF
TGTGCCAGCAGTTACCGGCTTACCTACGAGCAGTACTTC
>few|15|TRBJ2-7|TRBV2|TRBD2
CASSGPGLATSEQYF
TGTGCCAGCAGTGGTCCGGGACTAGCGACGTCCGAGCAGTACTTC
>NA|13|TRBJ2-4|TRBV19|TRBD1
CASSIGDRGRIHF
TGTGCCAGTAGTATAGGGGACAGGGGGCGAATACACTTC
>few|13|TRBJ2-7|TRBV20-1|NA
CSARGSRDYEQYF
TGCAGTGCTAGAGGATCCAGGGACTACGAGCAGTACTTC
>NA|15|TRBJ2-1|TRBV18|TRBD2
CASSPSRGANNEQFF
TGTGCCAGCTCACCTTCGCGGGGGGCGAACAATGAGCAGTTCTTC
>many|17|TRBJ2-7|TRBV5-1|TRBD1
CASSPEDRDRGRYEQYF
TGCGCCAGCAGCCCCGAAGACCGGGACAGGGGGCGATACGAGCAGTACTTC